What follows are 11 T cell receptor beta chains derived from one specimen sequenced in a study of pediatric ulcerative colitis. Repertoires were generated with immunoSEQ multiplex PCR, while TCRdb's copy carries only in-frame clones and drops some. The profile shows about 64,000 clones, 77% of them singletons. Sequencing used blood. Receptor source: a boy between 10 and 17 years old with moderate ulcerative colitis.

This rearrangement joins TRBV19 to TRBJ1-2; tentative D call: TRBD1 (5 bases). Germline-derived CDR1 and CDR2 are LNHDA and SQIVND (reference sequence). Deletions cut 1 base from V and 6 bases from J, with 9 bases between. The CDR3 length is 13 residues. The CDR3 DNA follows: TGTGCCAGTAGTATAGCTTCGGGGGATGGCTACACCTTC. Translated: CASSIASGDGYTF.

This clone occurred once. CDR3 amino acids: CASSQDRGFGTGAQETQYF. DNA for the CDR3: TGCGCCAGCAGCCAAGATAGAGGTTTCGGTACAGGGGCCCAAGAGACCCAGTACTTC. The chain carries TRBV4-3 and TRBJ2-5; 7 nucleotides agree with TRBD1. The CDR3 consists of 19 residues. Germline CDR1 reads LGHNA; CDR2 reads YSLEER. With 0 bases clipped from V and 1 base from J, the junction kept 14 bases outside the gene matches.

The chain is built from TRBV25-1 and TRBJ1-2; a weak D match, TRBD1 (6 bases). Germline V lookup: CDR1 MGHDK, CDR2 SYGVNS. CDR3 length: 15 amino acids. Trimming stripped 4 bases from V and 5 bases from J, with 17 bases between. The CDR3 coding sequence is TGTGCCAGCAGTGCCCGGGACACCTTTTGGTATGGCTACACCTTC. It encodes CASSARDTFWYGYTF.

The chain's CDR3 is CASRPFVGGYTF. CDR3 sequence (DNA): TGTGCTAGCAGGCCCTTCGTGGGTGGCTACACCTTC. This chain uses TRBV12-5 with TRBJ1-2, with D hard to call. V lost 9 bases to trimming and J lost 7 bases, with 15 bases between them. CDR1 and CDR2 (germline): LGHNT, FRNRAP. The CDR3 is 12 amino acids.

The gene calls are TRBV5-1 and TRBJ1-3; 7 nucleotides line up with TRBD1. V lost 3 bases, J lost 1 base, and 10 bases stayed unmatched. This CDR3 has 17 amino acids. The germline CDR1 and CDR2 sequences are SGHRS and YFSETQ. CDR3 in DNA: TGCGCCAGCAGCTCGGGGCCTGACAGGGCATCTGGAAACACCATATATTTT. Translating gives CASSSGPDRASGNTIYF. The full variable domain, completed using reference TRBV5-1 and TRBJ1-3, is KAGVTQTPRYLIKTRGQQVTLSCSPISGHRSVSWYQQTPGQGLQFLFEYFSETQRNKGNFPGRFSGRQFSNSRSEMNVSTLELGDSALYLCASSSGPDRASGNTIYFGEGSWLTVV.

The chain couples TRBV5-8 to TRBJ2-6, with TRBD2 matching 7 bases. Germline CDR1 is SGHTS and CDR2 is YDEGEE. The length of the CDR3 is 18 residues. With V trimmed by 1 base and J by 7 bases, 14 bases remained unmatched. In nucleotides, the CDR3 is TGTGCCAGCAGCTTGCGAGAGGGAATAGCGGGCCTTGCCAACGTCCTGACTTTC. Its translation: CASSLREGIAGLANVLTF.

The chain couples TRBV5-5 to TRBJ1-1, with a possible D match to TRBD1 (6 bases). Per germline, CDR1 SGHKS and CDR2 YYEKEE (reference sequence). V lost 4 bases to trimming and J lost 6 bases, with 13 bases between them. The CDR3 spans 13 residues. CDR3 DNA sequence: TGTGCCAGCAGCAGAACGACAGGCGCTGAAGCTTTCTTT. This sequence encodes CASSRTTGAEAFF.

The rearrangement links TRBV5-1 to TRBJ1-5, with D unclear. The ends were cut back, 0 bases at V and 4 bases at J, with 5 bases in the middle. The CDR3 has 13 residues. The germline V gene encodes CDR1 SGHRS and CDR2 YFSETQ. CDR3 sequence: CASSLVGNQPQHF. For the CDR3, the DNA is TGCGCCAGCAGCTTGGTTGGGAATCAGCCCCAGCATTTT.

This chain links TRBV7-7 with TRBJ2-7; no reliable D call. The CDR3 loop spans 13 amino acids. CDR1 and CDR2 from the germline V gene are SSHAT and FNYEAQ (reference sequence). V dropped 6 bases and J dropped 3 bases, with 12 bases sitting between them. The CDR3 loop is CASSMGSSYEQYF. The CDR3 region has the DNA TGTGCCAGCAGTATGGGTAGCAGCTACGAGCAGTACTTC.

This clone came up a few times. The V and J genes are TRBV30 and TRBJ1-1; perhaps TRBD1 as D (5 bases). Germline V lookup: CDR1 GTSNPN, CDR2 SVGIG (reference sequence). The V end lost 5 bases, the J end lost 1 base, and 8 bases lay between the germline ends. This CDR3 region has 12 residues. The CDR3 reads CAWGASNTEAFF. CDR3 sequence (DNA): TGTGCCTGGGGGGCCTCGAACACTGAAGCTTTCTTT.

The sample holds a few counts of this clone. This chain's CDR3 is CASSLVGNGYTF. The CDR3 DNA is TGTGCCAGCAGCTTGGTAGGGAATGGCTACACCTTC. The chain recombines TRBV5-6 with TRBJ1-2; unclear D gene. Germline values: CDR1 SGHDT, CDR2 YYEEEE. The V end lost 0 bases, the J end lost 6 bases, and 6 bases lay between the germline ends. CDR3 length: 12 residues.